The 11 T cell receptor beta chains reported below all come from one sample, sequenced in a study of blood T cell repertoires in COVID-19 (dated by TCRdb to 2019 to 2021). Library preparation used the immunoSEQ multiplex PCR assay. The source is immuneACCESS, and TCRdb retained only in-frame sequences with V and J called. Part of the clones is not carried over; for the studies checked, unresolved V genes explain less than half of this, and the remainder is unexplained. The sample profile shows more than 85,000 clones; approximately 84% of them were found once. About 10% of the sample comes from the top ten. Sequenced material: peripheral blood. These receptors all come from a man aged 70-80 years with acute or convalescent COVID-19.

At least ten counts were recorded for this clone. The V gene is TRBV11-2, the J gene TRBJ1-3; D unclear. Looked up from germline, CDR1 is SGHAT and CDR2 is FQNNGV. V was shortened by 5 bases and J by 0 bases, with 8 bases between the two germline ends. The CDR3 consists of 14 residues. The CDR3 sequence: CASSRFSSGNTIYF. The CDR3 DNA is TGTGCCAGCAGCCGCTTTAGCTCTGGAAACACCATATATTTT.

This clone was recorded once. J is TRBJ2-2 and V is TRBV19; 7 nucleotides match TRBD2. J was trimmed by 6 bases and V by 6 bases; bases with no gene match: 13. Germline lookup yields CDR1 LNHDA and CDR2 SQIVND (reference sequence). The CDR3 length is 16 residues. The CDR3 nucleotides are TGTGCCAGTAGGCGAAAGGGCGGGGGTATGGCCGGGGAGCTGTTTTTT. Amino acid sequence: CASRRKGGGMAGELFF.

This rearrangement joins TRBV7-3 to TRBJ2-3; 8 bases map to TRBD2. The ends lost 4 bases at V and 2 bases at J; junction bases unmatched: 5. The length of the CDR3 is 15 residues. The germline V gene has CDR1 SGHTA and CDR2 FQGTGA. CDR3 sequence (DNA): TGTGCCAGCAGCTACCTAGCGGGCAACACAGATACGCAGTATTTT. Protein product: CASSYLAGNTDTQYF. Together with reference TRBV7-3 and TRBJ2-3, the CDR3 gives the full variable domain: GAGVSQTPSNKVTEKGKYVELRCDPISGHTALYWYRQSLGQGPEFLIYFQGTGAADDSGLPNDRFFAVRPEGSVSTLKIQRTERGDSAVYLCASSYLAGNTDTQYFGPGTRLTVL.

V usage is TRBV2 and J usage is TRBJ1-5; D is ambiguous. V was pared by 5 bases and J by 0 bases, with 8 bases between. This CDR3 spans 14 amino acids. Germline CDR1 SNHLY, CDR2 FYNNEI. The DNA of the CDR3 is TGTGCCAGCAGTTCCTCGTATAGCAATCAGCCCCAGCATTTT. Its protein product is CASSSSYSNQPQHF.

This clone was seen many times. V and J are TRBV7-3 and TRBJ2-1; 9 positions match TRBD2. The germline gives CDR1 SGHTA, CDR2 FQGTGA. The junction had 12 bases not matched to a gene; V was cut back by 8 bases and J by 7 bases. This CDR3 comprises 15 residues. The CDR3 spells CASGSGSGSGNEQFF. The CDR3 DNA reads as TGTGCCAGCGGTAGCGGTAGCGGGAGCGGGAATGAGCAGTTCTTC.

The J gene is TRBJ2-2, the V gene TRBV5-4; 7 bases align to TRBD2. This CDR3 region has 15 residues. The J segment lost 5 bases and the V segment lost 4 bases, leaving 8 bases of the junction unmatched. CDR1 is SGHNT and CDR2 is YYREEE in the germline V gene (reference sequence). The CDR3 spells CASSKRGDNTGELFF. DNA of the CDR3: TGTGCCAGCAGCAAGCGGGGCGACAATACCGGGGAGCTGTTTTTT.

The chain joins TRBV19 to TRBJ2-1; 9 bases are a match to TRBD2. The CDR3 is 14 residues long. Germline V lookup: CDR1 LNHDA, CDR2 SQIVND (reference sequence). Germline trimming cut 9 bases from V and 5 bases from J; bases unmatched to any gene: 8. The CDR3 DNA sequence: TGTGCCAGCCGGGATAGCGGGAGAAACAATGAGCAGTTCTTC. It yields the protein CASRDSGRNNEQFF. Full variable domain (outside the CDR3, taken from reference TRBV19 and TRBJ2-1): DGGITQSPKYLFRKEGQNVTLSCEQNLNHDAMYWYRQDPGQGLRLIYYSQIVNDFQKGDIAEGYSVSREKKESFPLTVTSAQKNPTAFYLCASRDSGRNNEQFFGPGTRLTVL.

The rearrangement joins TRBV19 to TRBJ1-4; 7 nucleotides match TRBD1. Germline CDR1 LNHDA, CDR2 SQIVND (reference sequence). The CDR3 totals 12 residues. Germline trimming cut 3 bases from V and 8 bases from J; bases unmatched to any gene: 0. The CDR3 loop is CASSMGQEKLFF. Here the CDR3 DNA reads TGTGCCAGTAGTATGGGACAGGAAAAACTGTTTTTT.

This sequence joins TRBV15 and TRBJ1-1; D is ambiguous. CDR3 length: 14 residues. The V end lost 3 bases, the J end lost 3 bases, and 11 bases lay between the germline ends. Germline V gene lookup returns CDR1 LNHNV and CDR2 YYDKDF (reference sequence). The CDR3 protein is CATSRRADHTEAFF. As DNA, the CDR3 is TGTGCCACCAGCAGGCGGGCAGACCACACTGAAGCTTTCTTT.

The chain recombines TRBV7-9 with TRBJ2-1; 10 nucleotides match TRBD2. The CDR3 covers 16 residues. Germline CDR1 and CDR2: SEHNR and FQNEAQ (reference sequence). Losses at the gene ends were 1 base for V and 5 bases for J; bases not matched to a gene: 5. This CDR3 reads CASSLGAGTSDNEQFF. In nucleotides, the CDR3 is TGTGCCAGCAGCTTAGGAGCCGGGACTAGCGACAATGAGCAGTTCTTC. Variable domain in full (rest from reference TRBV7-9 and TRBJ2-1): DTGVSQNPRHKITKRGQNVTFRCDPISEHNRLYWYRQTLGQGPEFLTYFQNEAQLEKSRLLSDRFSAERPKGSFSTLEIQRTEQGDSAMYLCASSLGAGTSDNEQFFGPGTRLTVL.

The chain recombines TRBV7-2 with TRBJ1-4; 8 bases are shared with TRBD1. The germline CDR1 and CDR2 sequences are SGHTA and FQGNSA. The J segment lost 7 bases and the V segment lost 5 bases, leaving 9 bases of the junction unmatched. The CDR3 sequence is 15 residues long. The CDR3 region is CASSPRTGTFEKLFF. The CDR3 DNA reads TGTGCCAGCAGCCCCCGGACAGGGACCTTTGAAAAACTGTTTTTT.